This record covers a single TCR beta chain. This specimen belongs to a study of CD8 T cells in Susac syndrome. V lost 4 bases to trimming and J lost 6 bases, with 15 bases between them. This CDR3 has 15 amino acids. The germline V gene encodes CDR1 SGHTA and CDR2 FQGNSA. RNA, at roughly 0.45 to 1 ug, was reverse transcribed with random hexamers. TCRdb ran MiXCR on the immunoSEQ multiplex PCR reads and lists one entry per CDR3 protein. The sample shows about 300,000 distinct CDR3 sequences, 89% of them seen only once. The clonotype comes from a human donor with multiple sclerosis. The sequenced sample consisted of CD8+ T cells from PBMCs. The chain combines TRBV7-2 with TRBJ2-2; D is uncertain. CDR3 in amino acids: CASSYSIARAGELFF. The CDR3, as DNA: TGTGCCAGCAGCTACTCCATTGCTAGGGCCGGGGAGCTGTTTTTT.